These 2 T cell receptor beta chains originate from one sample sequenced in a study of T-cell reconstitution after alpha-beta-depleted transplantation in children. Unique molecular identifiers were built into the TCRbeta library. TCRdb reprocessed the PCR reads with MiXCR, giving one entry per CDR3 protein. This repertoire shows 380,000 or so distinct CDR3 sequences, roughly 15% found once; its top ten account for around 4.5%. Sequencing was performed on PBMCs, taken from the stem cell graft. Source of these receptors: a human donor who donated a stem cell graft to a child with Fanconi anemia.

The chain is built from TRBV5-1 and TRBJ1-5; D remains ambiguous. The V end was cut by 4 bases, the J end by 6 bases, with 11 bases between. Germline CDR1 is SGHRS and CDR2 is YFSETQ. CDR3 length equals 13 residues. CDR3 protein: CASSPNWGQPQHF. The CDR3 nucleotides are TGCGCCAGCAGCCCGAATTGGGGTCAGCCCCAGCATTTT.

This clonotype was counted ten times or more. At one end, the junction sequence differs from germline, possibly due to a read error. The chain recombines TRBV6-1 with TRBJ1-4; no definite D call. CDR1 is MNHNS and CDR2 is SASEGT in the germline V gene. CDR3 length: 11 residues. CDR3 coding DNA: TGTGCCAGCAGTGATTTGGGTTTCGATGTCTTT. This gives the protein CASSDLGFDVF.